This T cell receptor (beta chain) was sequenced during a study of cytomegalovirus exposure and HLA in healthy donors. V lost 4 bases and J lost 4, with 16 bases in between. The CDR3 contains 15 residues. From germline, CDR1 is MNHEY and CDR2 SMNVEV (reference sequence). Study-wide points: V- and J-gene trimming of TCR beta was linked (in a later analysis) to a missense DCLRE1C variant.

Primers: 60 Vbeta forward and 13 Jbeta reverse. The protocol was immunoSEQ multiplex PCR, while the TCRdb copy is restricted to in-frame clones and leaves out a portion. The sample holds 150,000 to 200,000 clones, roughly four fifths seen once. This clone occurred once. Its matching antigen is unknown. V gene TRBV27 combines with J gene TRBJ1-1, with D possibly matching TRBD1 (5 bases). The sample comprised PBMCs. This receptor was obtained from a man younger than 35 in good health and CMV-seronegative. CDR3 sequence: CASSSVGGPTTEAFF. CDR3 nucleotides: TGTGCCAGCAGTTCGGTGGGGGGTCCCACCACTGAAGCTTTCTTT.